This T cell receptor beta chain came from a study of control samples from healthy donors and cancer patients. This clone has just one count. The germline gives CDR1 SNHLY, CDR2 FYNNEI. V lost 4 bases, J lost 7 bases, and 2 bases stayed unmatched. The CDR3 extends over 13 amino acids. Generated by immunoSEQ multiplex PCR, the TCRdb table keeps only in-frame clones and is missing some. The repertoire holds about 130,000 clones, with about 93% as singletons. The source is a man in his 60s with colorectal cancer. This sequence joins TRBV2 and TRBJ2-5; TRBD1 agrees at 11 bases. The sample consisted of PBMCs. The CDR3 sequence: CASSGGQGGTQYF. CDR3 DNA: TGTGCCAGCAGTGGGGGACAGGGGGGGACCCAGTACTTC.